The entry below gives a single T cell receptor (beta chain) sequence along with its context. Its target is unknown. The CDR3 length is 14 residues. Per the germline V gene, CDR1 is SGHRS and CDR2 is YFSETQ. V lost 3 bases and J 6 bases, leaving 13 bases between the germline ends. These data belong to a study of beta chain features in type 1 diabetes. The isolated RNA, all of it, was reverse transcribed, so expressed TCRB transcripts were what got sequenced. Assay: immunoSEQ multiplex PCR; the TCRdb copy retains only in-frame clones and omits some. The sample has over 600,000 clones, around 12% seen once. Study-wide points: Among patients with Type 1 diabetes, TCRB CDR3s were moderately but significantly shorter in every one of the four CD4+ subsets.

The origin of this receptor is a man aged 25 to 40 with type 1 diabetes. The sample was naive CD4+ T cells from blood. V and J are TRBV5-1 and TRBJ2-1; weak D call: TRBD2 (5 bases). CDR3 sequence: CASSSGDGPNEQFF. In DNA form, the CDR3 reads TGCGCCAGCAGCTCCGGGGATGGGCCCAATGAGCAGTTCTTC.